This T cell receptor beta chain comes out of a study of control samples from healthy donors and cancer patients. The repertoire was sequenced with immunoSEQ multiplex PCR; TCRdb's copy has only in-frame clones and lacks some. The sample includes about 140,000 clones, 75% to 95% of them seen just once. Germline loops: CDR1 WNHNN, CDR2 SYGVQD (reference sequence). The V segment lost 9 bases and the J segment 7 bases; nucleotides outside the gene matches: 5. The CDR3 is 12 amino acids. The chain combines TRBV10-1 with TRBJ1-2, with 10 bases matching TRBD1. Material for sequencing was blood. This receptor was identified in a man younger than 30 in good health. Here the CDR3 reads CASAGQGVGYTF. The CDR3, as DNA: TGCGCCAGTGCCGGACAGGGGGTTGGCTACACCTTC.